One and the same sample provided the 2 T cell receptor beta chains below, sequenced in a study of OX40 agonist ivuxolimab in advanced cancers. TCRdb keeps only in-frame clones here, not all; method: immunoSEQ multiplex PCR. The sample includes approximately 90,000 clones, 70% to 90% of them seen just once. The material sequenced was CD4+ or CD8+ T cells sorted from blood, taken in a trial of the OX40 agonist ivuxolimab. The receptors derive from an adult with an advanced solid tumor such as melanoma, head and neck, liver or kidney cancer.

This clone is a singleton in its sample. The chain is built from TRBV2 and TRBJ1-5; D is undetermined. Germline lookup yields CDR1 SNHLY and CDR2 FYNNEI. Trimming pared 6 bases from V and 3 bases from J, leaving 12 bases between. The CDR3 spans 14 residues. This chain's CDR3 is CASSYINPNQPQHF. Written as DNA, the CDR3 is TGTGCCAGCAGCTATATCAACCCCAATCAGCCCCAGCATTTT.

The chain employs TRBV5-1 and TRBJ1-6; 8 nucleotides align to TRBD1. Germline CDR1 is SGHRS and CDR2 is YFSETQ. The length of the CDR3 is 16 residues. With 3 bases clipped from V and 6 bases from J, the junction kept 8 bases outside the gene matches. The CDR3 nucleotides read TGCGCCAGCAGCTCCCCGGACAGGGAGGTTAATTCACCCCTCCACTTT. Its translation: CASSSPDREVNSPLHF.